The 28 T cell receptor beta chains presented below share a single source sample, sequenced in a study of PD-1 blockade in classical Hodgkin lymphoma. Every one of the patients relapsed after autologous stem cell transplantation (brentuximab vedotin exposure was variable). Using immunoSEQ multiplex PCR, the repertoire was profiled, and TCRdb retains in-frame clones only, with some absent. The table shows approximately 70,000 clones, with about 93% occurring only once. The source material was peripheral blood mononuclear cells (PBMCs), sampled at baseline. The receptors here all came from a human donor with classical Hodgkin lymphoma.

This chain connects TRBV30 to TRBJ2-1; TRBD2 matches at 7 bases. This CDR3 contains 14 residues. Trimming at V came to 4 bases and at J to 4 bases, leaving 7 bases not matched to a gene. Germline V gives CDR1 GTSNPN, CDR2 SVGIG (reference sequence). The CDR3 DNA reads as TGTGCCTGGAAAGTGGGAGGGGCTTACAATGAGCAGTTCTTC. Its translation: CAWKVGGAYNEQFF.

V usage is TRBV2 and J usage is TRBJ2-7; 11 nucleotides line up with TRBD1. J was trimmed by 4 bases and V by 7 bases; bases with no gene match: 18. The CDR3 is 18 amino acids. Germline V gene lookup returns CDR1 SNHLY and CDR2 FYNNEI. CDR3 residues: CASIGIPGQGAGIYEQYF. The CDR3 DNA reads as TGTGCCAGCATAGGAATTCCTGGACAGGGGGCCGGGATTTACGAGCAGTACTTC.

This rearrangement joins TRBV5-1 to TRBJ2-3, with D perhaps TRBD1 (5 bases). Germline CDR1 and CDR2: SGHRS and YFSETQ. Trimming removed 0 bases from V and 3 bases from J, with 11 bases in between. The CDR3 contains 15 residues. The CDR3 region is CASSLGQLKTDTQYF. DNA for the CDR3: TGCGCCAGCAGCTTGGGACAGTTAAAGACAGATACGCAGTATTTT.

This sequence joins TRBV4-1 and TRBJ2-5, with TRBD2 matching over 12 bases. Germline assignment: CDR1 MGHRA and CDR2 YSYEKL. The CDR3 is made up of 18 amino acids. The V and J ends lost 1 base and 2 bases, in that order; junction bases with no gene match: 8. Here the CDR3 reads CASSQGPSGGEGQETQYF. For the CDR3, the DNA is TGCGCCAGCAGCCAAGGGCCTAGCGGGGGGGAAGGGCAAGAGACCCAGTACTTC.

The chain's CDR3 is CAWTMMTVPDSPLHF. The CDR3 DNA reads TGTGCCTGGACTATGATGACAGTACCGGACTCACCCCTCCACTTT. The gene calls are TRBV30 and TRBJ1-6, with D perhaps TRBD1 (5 bases). Trimming took 4 bases from V and 10 from J, leaving 20 bases between them. CDR1 is GTSNPN and CDR2 is SVGIG in the germline V gene (reference sequence). The CDR3 runs 15 residues.

V gene TRBV7-9 combines with J gene TRBJ2-7; D gene uncertain. Germline V gene data show CDR1 as SEHNR and CDR2 as FQNEAQ (reference sequence). The CDR3 runs to 14 residues. V shed 1 base and J shed 6 bases, with 13 bases lying between them. The CDR3 reads CASSLVGHQAEQYF. The CDR3 bases are TGTGCCAGCAGCTTAGTCGGGCATCAGGCCGAGCAGTACTTC.

The chain carries TRBV18 and TRBJ1-5; D is ambiguous. Trimming removed 2 bases at V and 5 bases at J, with 10 bases between. Germline CDR1 KGHSH, CDR2 LQKENI. CDR3 length: 14 amino acids. CDR3 bases: TGTGCCAGCTCACCAGCTACACTGGATCAGCCCCAGCATTTT. This codes for CASSPATLDQPQHF.

CDR3 loop: CASSFRALGGNTIYF. The CDR3 DNA reads TGTGCCAGCAGCTTCAGGGCGCTGGGTGGAAACACCATATATTTT. The chain links TRBV5-8 to TRBJ1-3; TRBD1 might be the D (5 bases). CDR1 and CDR2 (germline): SGHTS, YDEGEE. Deletions cut 2 bases from V and 3 bases from J, with 12 bases between. This CDR3 region has 15 residues.

This clone came up once. The chain employs TRBV10-3 and TRBJ1-5; D perhaps matches TRBD1 (5 bases). The V end was cut by 8 bases, the J end by 0 bases, with 11 bases between. The CDR3 extends over 14 amino acids. Germline CDR1 reads ENHRY; CDR2 reads SYGVKD. The CDR3 loop reads CAIAQGPSNQPQHF. CDR3 nucleotides: TGTGCCATCGCGCAGGGTCCTAGCAATCAGCCCCAGCATTTT.

J is TRBJ2-7 and V is TRBV2, with 8 bases identical to TRBD1. V shed 7 bases, J shed 3 bases, and the junction held 5 bases outside the gene matches. The CDR3 loop spans 13 amino acids. The germline gives CDR1 SNHLY, CDR2 FYNNEI. The CDR3 region has the DNA TGTGCCAGCACGGACAGGGTCTACTACGAGCAGTACTTC. Translation gives CASTDRVYYEQYF.

CDR3 region: CASSQSPGQGQPSTMNTEAFF. For the CDR3, the DNA is TGCGCCAGCAGTCAATCTCCGGGACAGGGCCAACCGTCAACTATGAACACTGAAGCTTTCTTT. V and J are TRBV23-1 and TRBJ1-1, with 9 bases matching TRBD1. TRBV23-1 is classed as an ORF, of uncertain function. CDR3 length: 21 amino acids. J lost 0 bases, V lost 0 bases, and 17 bases had no gene match.

J is TRBJ2-7 and V is TRBV5-1; 7 positions agree with TRBD1. Per germline, CDR1 SGHRS and CDR2 YFSETQ. V shed 5 bases and J 6 bases; nucleotides not matched to a gene: 2. The CDR3 length is 11 residues. The CDR3 loop is CASRTGTEQYF. In nucleotides, the CDR3 is TGCGCCAGCAGGACAGGGACCGAGCAGTACTTC.

The chain has TRBV11-3 and TRBJ2-1, with D unclear. The V and J ends lost 0 bases and 5 bases respectively, with 8 bases between them. This CDR3 is built from 14 residues. Germline V gene lookup returns CDR1 SGHNT and CDR2 YENEEA. In DNA form, the CDR3 reads TGTGCCAGCAGCTTAGAACCCCTAGACAATGAGCAGTTCTTC. It codes for CASSLEPLDNEQFF.

The J gene is TRBJ2-7, the V gene TRBV9; 8 nucleotides line up with TRBD1. The CDR3 extends over 14 amino acids. With 4 bases clipped from V and 2 bases from J, the junction kept 5 bases outside the gene matches. Per germline, CDR1 SGDLS and CDR2 YYNGEE. The CDR3, as DNA: TGTGCCAGCAGCCCCCGGACAGGGCCCTACGAGCAGTACTTC. Its protein product is CASSPRTGPYEQYF.

J is TRBJ2-7 and V is TRBV14, with TRBD2 matching 7 bases. Germline V gene lookup returns CDR1 SGHDN and CDR2 FVKESK. The CDR3 is 15 amino acids. J lost 2 bases, V lost 2 bases, and 6 bases had no gene match. The CDR3 nucleotides are TGTGCCAGCAGCCAACTAGCGGTTGGGACCTACGAGCAGTACTTC. Its translation is CASSQLAVGTYEQYF. The whole variable domain, filled in from reference TRBV14 and TRBJ2-7, reads EAGVTQFPSHSVIEKGQTVTLRCDPISGHDNLYWYRRVMGKEIKFLLHFVKESKQDESGMPNNRFLAERTGGTYSTLKVQPAELEDSGVYFCASSQLAVGTYEQYFGPGTRLTVT.

J is TRBJ2-3 and V is TRBV13, with D unclear. V was pared by 5 bases and J by 4 bases, with 7 bases between. The CDR3 is made up of 12 amino acids. CDR1 and CDR2 (germline): PRHDT, FYEKMQ (reference sequence). CDR3 loop: CASSERPDTQYF. The CDR3 region has the DNA TGTGCCAGCAGCGAACGCCCAGATACGCAGTATTTT.

This chain uses TRBV6-5 with TRBJ2-3, with 7 bases lining up with TRBD1. Germline CDR1 and CDR2: MNHEY and SVGAGI. Trimming cost V 6 bases and J 1 base; bases outside gene matches: 4. The CDR3 is 14 residues long. The DNA for the CDR3 is TGTGCCAGCAGGACAGGGATGGGCACAGATACGCAGTATTTT. Translated: CASRTGMGTDTQYF.

This chain joins TRBV6-1 and TRBJ1-2; 7 nucleotides align to TRBD1. The CDR3 runs 14 residues. Germline assignment: CDR1 MNHNS and CDR2 SASEGT. Germline trimming cut 8 bases from V and 2 bases from J; bases unmatched to any gene: 8. As DNA, the CDR3 is TGTGCCAGCGGGAGGCAGGGGGAGAACTATGGCTACACCTTC. It is translated as CASGRQGENYGYTF.

V usage is TRBV5-1 and J usage is TRBJ2-1; D call uncertain. CDR1 is SGHRS, CDR2 YFSETQ, per germline. CDR3 length equals 13 residues. V lost 0 bases, J lost 4 bases, and 5 bases lay in between. CDR3 amino acids: CASSLGGYNEQFF. The DNA of the CDR3 is TGCGCCAGCAGCTTGGGGGGATACAATGAGCAGTTCTTC.

The table lists this clone with a count of one. The chain carries TRBV28 and TRBJ2-5; possibly TRBD1 for D (6 bases). The CDR3 runs 11 residues. Germline V gene sequence: CDR1 MDHEN, CDR2 SYDVKM. The ends were cut back, 9 bases at V and 3 bases at J, with 8 bases in the middle. The CDR3 protein is CASEGEETQYF. In nucleotides, the CDR3 is TGTGCCAGTGAGGGGGAAGAGACCCAGTACTTC.

The rearrangement links TRBV5-1 to TRBJ2-3; D could derive from TRBD1 or TRBD2 (6 bases each). Looked up from germline, CDR1 is SGHRS and CDR2 is YFSETQ. The CDR3 spans 17 residues. The V gene lost 0 bases and the J gene lost 2 bases, with 16 bases spanning the gap. This CDR3 reads CASSLGGAAPPTDTQYF. The DNA of the CDR3 is TGCGCCAGCAGCTTGGGGGGGGCCGCCCCCCCCACAGATACGCAGTATTTT.

The rearrangement links TRBV18 to TRBJ2-6; 7 positions agree with TRBD1. V was clipped by 5 bases and J by 2 bases; unmatched bases: 3. Germline V gives CDR1 KGHSH, CDR2 LQKENI. CDR3 length: 15 residues. The CDR3 reads CASSIGQAGANVLTF. CDR3 bases: TGTGCCAGCTCAATAGGACAGGCTGGGGCCAACGTCCTGACTTTC.

This chain uses TRBV7-3 with TRBJ2-1; maybe TRBD1 (6 bases). Germline V gene data show CDR1 as SGHTA and CDR2 as FQGTGA. V lost 5 bases and J 3 bases, leaving 11 bases between the germline ends. The CDR3 is 14 residues long. The CDR3 DNA sequence: TGTGCCAGCAGCCCCGTAGGGGGCTACAATGAGCAGTTCTTC. Its protein is CASSPVGGYNEQFF.

The J gene is TRBJ1-3, the V gene TRBV11-1, with a tentative D call TRBD1 (5 bases). The CDR3 covers 15 residues. Germline V CDR1 and CDR2: SGHAT, FQDESV (reference sequence). Trimming left V 7 bases short and J 0 bases short, with 13 bases between. The CDR3 DNA is TGTGCCAGCATCGGCCAGGGCCTCTCTGGAAACACCATATATTTT. It specifies CASIGQGLSGNTIYF.

The chain couples TRBV10-3 to TRBJ2-7; 9 bases are shared with TRBD1. CDR1 ENHRY and CDR2 SYGVKD come from the germline V gene. V shed 0 bases, J shed 0 bases, and the junction held 6 bases outside the gene matches. This CDR3 spans 17 amino acids. The chain's CDR3 is CAISESFGQGYSYEQYF. In DNA form, the CDR3 reads TGTGCCATCAGTGAGTCCTTTGGACAGGGGTACTCCTACGAGCAGTACTTC.

The chain recombines TRBV27 with TRBJ2-7; 7 nucleotides agree with TRBD1. V shed 1 base and J 3 bases; nucleotides not matched to a gene: 6. Germline-derived CDR1 and CDR2 are MNHEY and SMNVEV (reference sequence). CDR3 length: 15 amino acids. The CDR3 loop is CASSLFRGPGYEQYF. CDR3 in DNA: TGTGCCAGCAGTTTATTTAGGGGGCCGGGCTACGAGCAGTACTTC.

The V and J genes are TRBV6-1 and TRBJ2-3, with 9 positions matching TRBD1. The CDR3 totals 17 residues. V shed 4 bases and J 2 bases; nucleotides not matched to a gene: 10. CDR1 MNHNS and CDR2 SASEGT come from the germline V gene. CDR3 sequence: CASSAQGTGLSTDTQYF. The CDR3 DNA follows: TGTGCCAGCAGTGCTCAAGGGACAGGGTTGTCCACAGATACGCAGTATTTT.

V is TRBV19 and J is TRBJ2-1, with 9 bases aligning to TRBD1. In germline, CDR1 is LNHDA, CDR2 SQIVND (reference sequence). This CDR3 contains 15 residues. V shed 5 bases and J 6 bases; nucleotides not matched to a gene: 8. For the CDR3, the DNA is TGTGCCAGTAGTCCGGCCGGGACAGGGTTCAATGAGCAGTTCTTC. Amino acid sequence: CASSPAGTGFNEQFF.